The T cell receptor (beta chain) described here comes from a study of patients and donors after allogeneic stem cell transplantation. V lost 4 bases to trimming and J lost 4 bases; unmatched junction nucleotides: 6. Germline V gene data show CDR1 as DFQATT and CDR2 as SNEGSKA (reference sequence). The CDR3 totals 13 residues. This clonotype came up many times. Via MiXCR, TCRdb re-called the RT-PCR reads, giving one row per CDR3 protein. The data show approximately 170,000 distinct CDR3 sequences, approximately 25% seen once. The sequenced sample was blood, either unsorted or a sorted T cell fraction (not recorded which). The sequence was obtained from a human donor who was either an allogeneic HSCT recipient or a stem cell or donor lymphocyte infusion donor (not recorded which). It is not recorded whose cells these are; they may come from a transplant donor. J is TRBJ1-2 and V is TRBV20-1, with 7 bases fitting TRBD1. CDR3 loop: CSAIRQGPYGYTF. The CDR3 region has the DNA TGCAGTGCTATACGACAGGGTCCCTATGGCTACACCTTC.